A selection of T cell receptor beta chains follows, all from one sample in a study of radiotherapy plus CTLA-4 blockade in lung cancer. Generated by immunoSEQ multiplex PCR, the TCRdb table keeps only in-frame clones and is missing some. This sample yields roughly 50,000 clones, of which 70% to 80% are seen a single time; around 10% belongs to the top ten. Sequences were derived from peripheral blood, sampled from a patient treated with radiotherapy plus ipilimumab. Receptor source: a human donor with non-small cell lung cancer who had stable disease on radiotherapy plus ipilimumab. Each CDR3 is given with its conserved first and last residue. A D gene is named only where the DNA matches it firmly. Clone size is shown for a subset of rows, as once, few, many or a class of expanded clone.

d_call j_call clone_size v_call cdr3_nt cdr3_aa
NA TRBJ2-5 NA TRBV7-9 TGTGCCAGCAGCCCCCAAGAGACCCAGTACTTC CASSPQETQYF
NA TRBJ1-5 NA TRBV18 TGTGCCAGCTCACCCGGACTGGACGAACATCAGCCCCAGCATTTT CASSPGLDEHQPQHF
TRBD1 TRBJ1-1 NA TRBV29-1 TGCAGCGTCGACACAGGGGTTGAAGCTTTCTTT CSVDTGVEAFF
NA TRBJ1-4 NA TRBV6-5 TGTGCCAGCAGCTACTCGACGATCGTAAAAAAACTGTTTTTT CASSYSTIVKKLFF
NA TRBJ1-6 NA TRBV6-5 TGTGCCAGCAGTACGTCCGGAGGGTTCAGTTCACCCCTCCACTTT CASSTSGGFSSPLHF
NA TRBJ1-5 once TRBV28 TGTGCCAGCAGTTCACAACCGAGGCCCAATCAGCCCCAGCATTTT CASSSQPRPNQPQHF
NA TRBJ1-2 NA TRBV18 TGTGCCAGCTCACCAGGTTCAAACTATGGCTACACCTTC CASSPGSNYGYTF
NA TRBJ1-3 NA TRBV7-6 TGTGCCAGCAGCCAAGGCCCAGGGTTCTCTGGAAACACCATATATTTT CASSQGPGFSGNTIYF
TRBD1 TRBJ1-5 NA TRBV6-1 TGTGCCAGCCCACAGGGGCCCAATCAGCCCCAGCATTTT CASPQGPNQPQHF
NA TRBJ2-3 NA TRBV6-4 TGTGCCAGCAGTGACGGGGGAACCACTAGCACAGATACGCAGTATTTT CASSDGGTTSTDTQYF
TRBD1 TRBJ2-2 few TRBV6-1 TGTGCCACCAGAAGACAGGGCGACACCGGGGAGCTGTTTTTT CATRRQGDTGELFF
NA TRBJ1-6 NA TRBV14 TGTGCCAGCAGCCACCCCGACCGGGGAACTTATAATTCACCCCTCCACTTT CASSHPDRGTYNSPLHF
NA TRBJ1-2 once TRBV6-1 TGTGCCAGCAGTTCTCAACTGGACAGTGAGGGCTACACCTTC CASSSQLDSEGYTF
NA TRBJ2-5 few TRBV5-4 TGTGCCAGCAGCCAGGGGGGGGAATTGGAGACCCAGTACTTC CASSQGGELETQYF
NA TRBJ1-4 NA TRBV27 TGTGCCAGCAGTTTCCAGGGGCGATACGAAAAACTGTTTTTT CASSFQGRYEKLFF
NA TRBJ1-2 NA TRBV6-1 TGTGCCAGCCTCCGGGTGGACTATGGCTACACCTTC CASLRVDYGYTF
TRBD1 TRBJ1-4 once TRBV18 TGTGCCAGCTCACCGGGACAGGGCCGAGAAAAACTGTTTTTT CASSPGQGREKLFF
TRBD2 TRBJ2-2 NA TRBV6-4 TGTGCCAGCAGTGACCCGCGGGGGGCAGGGGAGCTGTTTTTT CASSDPRGAGELFF
NA TRBJ2-3 few TRBV6-1 TGTGCCACCGAAGGTTTCCAGGGGCAGTATTTT CATEGFQGQYF
NA TRBJ1-4 NA TRBV29-1 TGCAGCGTCCTACAGTACGCTAATGAAAAACTGTTTTTT CSVLQYANEKLFF
TRBD1 TRBJ1-5 NA TRBV6-1 TGTGCCAGCAGTCAGGGACAGGGGAATCAGCCCCAGCATTTT CASSQGQGNQPQHF
NA TRBJ1-1 NA TRBV30 TGTGCCTGGAGTCGGGGTCCTGAAGCTTTCTTT CAWSRGPEAFF
NA TRBJ1-5 few TRBV4-2 TGTGCCAGCAGTCGGGACCGACTAGGCAATCAGCCCCAGCATTTT CASSRDRLGNQPQHF
TRBD2 TRBJ2-5 NA TRBV11-2 TGTGCCAGCAGCTCCTTTGCGGGGGGCCAAGAGACCCAGTACTTC CASSSFAGGQETQYF
NA TRBJ1-2 once TRBV7-2 TGTGCCAGCAGCGCGGCACGAAGTAACTATGGCTACACCTTC CASSAARSNYGYTF
NA TRBJ2-4 NA TRBV6-5 TGTGCCAGCAGTAGCCGACATGCGGCCAAAAACATTCAGTACTTC CASSSRHAAKNIQYF
NA TRBJ1-6 NA TRBV6-6 TGTGCCAGCATAGCCAGGGTGAATTCACCCCTCCACTTT CASIARVNSPLHF
NA TRBJ1-2 NA TRBV28 TGTGCCAGCAGTCTCCAGAGCTATGGCTACACCTTC CASSLQSYGYTF